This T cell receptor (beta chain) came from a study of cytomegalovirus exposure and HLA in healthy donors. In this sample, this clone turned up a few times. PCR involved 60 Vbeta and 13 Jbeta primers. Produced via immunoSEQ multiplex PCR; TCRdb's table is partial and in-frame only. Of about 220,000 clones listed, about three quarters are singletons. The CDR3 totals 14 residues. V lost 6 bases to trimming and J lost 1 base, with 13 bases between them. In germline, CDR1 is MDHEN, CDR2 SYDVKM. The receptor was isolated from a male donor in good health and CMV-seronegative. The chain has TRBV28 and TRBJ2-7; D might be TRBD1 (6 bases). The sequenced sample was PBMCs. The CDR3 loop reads CASRPLQGSYEQYF. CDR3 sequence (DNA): TGTGCCAGCAGGCCCCTACAGGGATCCTACGAGCAGTACTTC.